The 3 T cell receptor beta chains given below trace back to one sample, sequenced in a study of long-term antiretroviral therapy in people with HIV. Investigators performed immunoSEQ version v3.0 at survey level. The repertoire was sequenced with immunoSEQ multiplex PCR; TCRdb's copy has only in-frame clones and lacks some. Of under 50,000 clones listed, approximately 85% were seen once; the top ten hold 5.5% to 6.5%. The sequences come from unsorted PBMCs, collected 3.1 years after starting antiretroviral therapy. The receptors derive from a woman in her forties or fifties with HIV.

This clone occurred once. V usage is TRBV5-1 and J usage is TRBJ2-7; 7 bases fit TRBD1. This CDR3 contains 14 residues. With V trimmed by 5 bases and J by 0 bases, 5 bases remained unmatched. Germline V gene lookup returns CDR1 SGHRS and CDR2 YFSETQ. CDR3 bases: TGCGCCAGCAGTGGGGCAGGGGGCTCCTACGAGCAGTACTTC. Translated, it gives CASSGAGGSYEQYF.

The CDR3 is CASSRDSGESYEQYF. For the CDR3, the DNA is TGCGCCAGCAGCCGGGACAGTGGGGAGTCCTACGAGCAGTACTTC. The rearrangement uses TRBV5-1 and TRBJ2-7, with 7 positions matching TRBD1. CDR3 length: 15 amino acids. The germline CDR1 and CDR2 sequences are SGHRS and YFSETQ. The V gene end was trimmed by 4 bases and the J gene end by 1 base; junction bases not matched to a gene: 8.

This chain joins TRBV29-1 and TRBJ1-5; perhaps TRBD1 as D (6 bases). This CDR3 spans 15 amino acids. Trimming pared 0 bases from V and 7 bases from J, leaving 16 bases between. CDR1 SQVTM and CDR2 ANQGSEA come from the germline V gene. The CDR3, as DNA: TGCAGCGTTGAAGAAATAGCAGGGGATGGACAGCCCCAGCATTTT. Translating gives CSVEEIAGDGQPQHF.